Listed below are T cell receptor beta chains from one sample, sequenced in a study of blood T cell repertoires in COVID-19. TCRdb keeps only in-frame clones here, not all; method: immunoSEQ multiplex PCR. The sample yields hundreds of thousands of clones, roughly nine tenths seen once. Input material: PBMCs or T cells enriched from blood (not recorded which). Source of these receptors: a man aged 18 to 35 who had recovered from COVID-19. Each CDR3 is given with its conserved first and last residue. The D gene is left open where the match is weak. Size tells how often a clone was seen (once, few, many) or the class of an expanded clone, and some rows leave it out.

d_gene: TRBD2; len: 15; j_gene: TRBJ2-1; v_gene: TRBV4-3; abundance: once; CDR3nt: TGCGCCAGCAGCCCACTAGCGGGAGGGGGGAATGAGCAGTTCTTC; CDR3aa: CASSPLAGGGNEQFF
d_gene: TRBD2; len: 15; j_gene: TRBJ2-7; v_gene: TRBV15; abundance: .; CDR3nt: TGTGCCACCAGCACCCGACTAGCGGGAGCGTACGAGCAGTACTTC; CDR3aa: CATSTRLAGAYEQYF
d_gene: .; len: 11; j_gene: TRBJ2-7; v_gene: TRBV6-5; abundance: once; CDR3nt: TGTGCCAGCAGTTATATGGATACAGAGTACTTC; CDR3aa: CASSYMDTEYF
d_gene: .; len: 15; j_gene: TRBJ2-2; v_gene: TRBV18; abundance: .; CDR3nt: TGTGCCAGCTCACCAACTAGCCTATCCGCCGGGGAGCTGTTTTTT; CDR3aa: CASSPTSLSAGELFF
d_gene: .; len: 16; j_gene: TRBJ1-1; v_gene: TRBV6-6; abundance: .; CDR3nt: TGTGCCAGCAGTTACTCCCCGATAATTGAGGGGGCTGAAGCTTTCTTT; CDR3aa: CASSYSPIIEGAEAFF
d_gene: .; len: 14; j_gene: TRBJ2-7; v_gene: TRBV5-1; abundance: .; CDR3nt: TGCGCCAGCAAACATGGAGTGGGAGGTTACGAGCAGTACTTC; CDR3aa: CASKHGVGGYEQYF
d_gene: TRBD1; len: 16; j_gene: TRBJ2-7; v_gene: TRBV6-1; abundance: .; CDR3nt: TGTGCCAGCAGTGGAATGTGGGACAGGGGTACCTACGAGCAGTACTTC; CDR3aa: CASSGMWDRGTYEQYF
d_gene: TRBD1; len: 14; j_gene: TRBJ1-1; v_gene: TRBV20-1; abundance: .; CDR3nt: TGCAGTGCTAGTTGGGACAGGGGGGGTACTGAAGCTTTCTTT; CDR3aa: CSASWDRGGTEAFF
d_gene: .; len: 12; j_gene: TRBJ2-1; v_gene: TRBV13; abundance: once; CDR3nt: TGTGCCAGCAGCTTAGGGGGCCCAGAGCAGTTCTTC; CDR3aa: CASSLGGPEQFF
d_gene: .; len: 17; j_gene: TRBJ2-3; v_gene: TRBV6-2/TRBV6-3; abundance: .; CDR3nt: TGTGCCAGCAGTTTTGACCGAGAACAGGGCGCCACAGATACGCAGTATTTT; CDR3aa: CASSFDREQGATDTQYF
d_gene: TRBD1; len: 15; j_gene: TRBJ2-7; v_gene: TRBV28; abundance: .; CDR3nt: TGTGCCAGCAGTGAACTGGGACAGGGGGTCCACGAGCAGTACTTC; CDR3aa: CASSELGQGVHEQYF
d_gene: TRBD1; len: 13; j_gene: TRBJ2-5; v_gene: TRBV6-5; abundance: .; CDR3nt: TGTGCCAGCATTCTACAGGGGAGAGAGACCCAGTACTTC; CDR3aa: CASILQGRETQYF
d_gene: .; len: 12; j_gene: TRBJ1-5; v_gene: TRBV9; abundance: .; CDR3nt: TGTGCCAGCTCAATAGGGGATCAGCCCCAGCATTTT; CDR3aa: CASSIGDQPQHF
d_gene: TRBD1; len: 17; j_gene: TRBJ2-2; v_gene: TRBV7-9; abundance: .; CDR3nt: TGTGCCAGCAGCTACGCCTCGGACAGGGAAGGCACCGGGGAGCTGTTTTTT; CDR3aa: CASSYASDREGTGELFF
d_gene: .; len: 14; j_gene: TRBJ2-7; v_gene: TRBV27; abundance: .; CDR3nt: TGTGCCAGCAGTTTAGTCGGACAGTCCTACGAGCAGTACTTC; CDR3aa: CASSLVGQSYEQYF
d_gene: .; len: 14; j_gene: TRBJ1-3; v_gene: TRBV19; abundance: once; CDR3nt: TGTGCCAGTAGTTCCGGGAGCTCTGGAAACACCATATATTTT; CDR3aa: CASSSGSSGNTIYF
d_gene: .; len: 14; j_gene: TRBJ1-6; v_gene: TRBV6-5; abundance: .; CDR3nt: TGTGCCAGCAGTTACTCGAGGGGAGGTTCACCCCTCCACTTT; CDR3aa: CASSYSRGGSPLHF
d_gene: TRBD2; len: 15; j_gene: TRBJ2-2; v_gene: TRBV28; abundance: .; CDR3nt: TGTGCCAGCACCAGACTAGCGGGAGGTCCCGGGGAGCTGTTTTTT; CDR3aa: CASTRLAGGPGELFF
d_gene: .; len: 15; j_gene: TRBJ2-1; v_gene: TRBV18; abundance: .; CDR3nt: TGTGCCAGCTCACTAGCGGACACCATCTACAATGAGCAGTTCTTC; CDR3aa: CASSLADTIYNEQFF
d_gene: TRBD1; len: 15; j_gene: TRBJ2-7; v_gene: TRBV5-6; abundance: once; CDR3nt: TGTGCCAGCAGCTACGGACAGGGAGGTAGGGTCGAGCAGTACTTC; CDR3aa: CASSYGQGGRVEQYF
d_gene: .; len: 13; j_gene: TRBJ2-3; v_gene: TRBV7-3; abundance: .; CDR3nt: TGTGCCAGCAGCCGGGAAAGCACAGATACGCAGTATTTT; CDR3aa: CASSRESTDTQYF
d_gene: .; len: 15; j_gene: TRBJ2-5; v_gene: TRBV2; abundance: .; CDR3nt: TGTGCCAGCAGGCCTCAGTGGGGGGTCCAAGAGACCCAGTACTTC; CDR3aa: CASRPQWGVQETQYF
d_gene: .; len: 14; j_gene: TRBJ1-4; v_gene: TRBV6-1; abundance: .; CDR3nt: TGTGCCAGCAGTGAAGACAGGATTAATGAAAAACTGTTTTTT; CDR3aa: CASSEDRINEKLFF
d_gene: TRBD1; len: 14; j_gene: TRBJ1-4; v_gene: TRBV7-2; abundance: once; CDR3nt: TGTGCCAGCAGCTACAGGGGCGTGGATGAAAAACTGTTTTTT; CDR3aa: CASSYRGVDEKLFF
d_gene: .; len: 11; j_gene: TRBJ2-5; v_gene: TRBV2; abundance: .; CDR3nt: TGTGCCAGTCGACTAGAAGAGACCCAGTACTTC; CDR3aa: CASRLEETQYF
d_gene: TRBD1; len: 16; j_gene: TRBJ1-3; v_gene: TRBV3-1/TRBV3-2; abundance: .; CDR3nt: TGTGCCAGCAGCCCGTTCGAACGGGACAGTGGAAACACCATATATTTT; CDR3aa: CASSPFERDSGNTIYF
d_gene: .; len: 13; j_gene: TRBJ2-7; v_gene: TRBV10-3; abundance: .; CDR3nt: TGTGCCATCAGTGGACCGACCCGGGGGGAGCAGTACTTC; CDR3aa: CAISGPTRGEQYF
d_gene: TRBD1; len: 14; j_gene: TRBJ1-1; v_gene: TRBV10-3; abundance: .; CDR3nt: TGTGCCATTCAAGCCGGGACAGAAAACACTGAAGCTTTCTTT; CDR3aa: CAIQAGTENTEAFF
d_gene: TRBD2; len: 16; j_gene: TRBJ2-1; v_gene: TRBV5-4; abundance: once; CDR3nt: TGTGCCAGCAGCTTGGGCGGGGGTCCTACCTACAATGAGCAGTTCTTC; CDR3aa: CASSLGGGPTYNEQFF
d_gene: .; len: 13; j_gene: TRBJ2-7; v_gene: TRBV5-6; abundance: .; CDR3nt: TGTGCCAGCAGCTTGGAACAGGGTTTAGAGCAGTACTTC; CDR3aa: CASSLEQGLEQYF
d_gene: .; len: 14; j_gene: TRBJ2-7; v_gene: TRBV14; abundance: .; CDR3nt: TGTGCCAGCAGCCCCTCTGTTAGCTCCTACGAGCAGTACTTC; CDR3aa: CASSPSVSSYEQYF
d_gene: .; len: 12; j_gene: TRBJ1-1; v_gene: TRBV2; abundance: .; CDR3nt: TGTGCCAGCAGGGGACAAGACACTGAAGCTTTCTTT; CDR3aa: CASRGQDTEAFF
d_gene: TRBD1; len: 14; j_gene: TRBJ1-5; v_gene: TRBV19; abundance: .; CDR3nt: TGTGCCAGTAGTTCGGGACAGGGCGATCAGCCCCAGCATTTT; CDR3aa: CASSSGQGDQPQHF
d_gene: .; len: 15; j_gene: TRBJ1-1; v_gene: TRBV6-5; abundance: .; CDR3nt: TGTGCCAGCATTCCGGGGGGCGAGGCGAGGACTGAAGCTTTCTTT; CDR3aa: CASIPGGEARTEAFF
d_gene: TRBD2; len: 14; j_gene: TRBJ2-5; v_gene: TRBV25-1; abundance: .; CDR3nt: TGTGCCAGCAGTGAATTCGGGGGGACGGAGACCCAGTACTTC; CDR3aa: CASSEFGGTETQYF